Presented here are 26 T cell receptor beta chains from one specimen sequenced in a study of molecular identifiers for immune sequencing clone quantification listed by TCRdb under 2018. Preparation of the library involved PCR. Sequencing was performed on an Illumina HiSeq 4000. The raw public data were reprocessed by TCRdb itself: fastp quality trimming at Q25, MiXCR clonotype calling, in-frame beta chains only. Records with the same CDR3 protein are collapsed into one entry carrying the most frequent genes and DNA. A total of approximately 550,000 distinct CDR3 sequences appear in this sample, about a fifth of them only once. The top ten constitute more than 0.8% of the sample. Material: naive CD8+ T cells from blood, with Jurkat cell RNA spiked in. The cell subset or site label, as the study defines it: FACS-sorted CD8+CD4-CCR7+CD45RA+ naive T cells. The receptors here all came from a human donor in good health. Some libraries in this study had Jurkat cell RNA spiked in.

The rearrangement links TRBV5-6 to TRBJ2-3; 12 nucleotides align to TRBD2. This CDR3 spans 16 amino acids. Germline trimming cut 3 bases from V and 1 base from J; bases unmatched to any gene: 3. Germline V gives CDR1 SGHDT, CDR2 YYEEEE. CDR3 residues: CASSYRLAGGTDTQYF. In DNA form, the CDR3 reads TGTGCCAGCAGCTACCGACTAGCGGGAGGCACAGATACGCAGTATTTT.

This rearrangement joins TRBV5-1 to TRBJ2-1, with a possible D match to TRBD1 (5 bases). CDR3 size: 15 residues. The germline V gene has CDR1 SGHRS and CDR2 YFSETQ. V shed 5 bases and J shed 0 bases, with 12 bases lying between them. In DNA, the CDR3 is TGCGCCAGCAGTACAGGTCAGAGCTCCTACAATGAGCAGTTCTTC. Protein product: CASSTGQSSYNEQFF. Complete variable domain (other parts from reference TRBV5-1 and TRBJ2-1): KAGVTQTPRYLIKTRGQQVTLSCSPISGHRSVSWYQQTPGQGLQFLFEYFSETQRNKGNFPGRFSGRQFSNSRSEMNVSTLELGDSALYLCASSTGQSSYNEQFFGPGTRLTVL.

For this clonotype: One junction end disagrees with the germline gene, perhaps due to a read error. The DNA for the CDR3 is TGTGCCGGGGAAGGACGGGAATCCTACGAGCAGTGCTTC. Its protein is CAGEGRESYEQCF. The chain is built from TRBV7-9 and TRBJ2-7; D is possibly TRBD2 (5 bases). Germline-derived CDR1 and CDR2 are SEHNR and FQNEAQ (reference sequence). The CDR3 sequence is 13 residues long. Full variable domain (remainder filled in from reference TRBV7-9 and TRBJ2-7): DTGVSQNPRHKITKRGQNVTFRCDPISEHNRLYWYRQTLGQGPEFLTYFQNEAQLEKSRLLSDRFSAERPKGSFSTLEIQRTEQGDSAMYLCAGEGRESYEQCFGPGTRLTVT.

The J gene is TRBJ1-1, the V gene TRBV7-9, with D unresolved. The germline V gene has CDR1 SEHNR and CDR2 FQNEAQ (reference sequence). CDR3 size: 15 residues. V was cut by 5 bases and J by 0 bases, with 13 bases left in between. In DNA form, the CDR3 reads TGTGCCAGCAGCCGCATTACCGGGTTGAACACTGAAGCTTTCTTT. Residues: CASSRITGLNTEAFF. The whole variable domain, filled in from reference TRBV7-9 and TRBJ1-1, reads DTGVSQNPRHKITKRGQNVTFRCDPISEHNRLYWYRQTLGQGPEFLTYFQNEAQLEKSRLLSDRFSAERPKGSFSTLEIQRTEQGDSAMYLCASSRITGLNTEAFFGQGTRLTVV.

This clonotype has more than one count but fewer than ten. A junction boundary mismatches the germline segment, possibly from a read error. This sequence joins TRBV6-1 and TRBJ2-1; no clear D gene. There are 11 residues in the CDR3. CDR1 MNHNS and CDR2 SASEGT come from the germline V gene. This CDR3 is CASSEAWNPVF. CDR3 nucleotides: TGTGCCAGCAGTGAAGCTTGGAATCCGGTCTTC.

This clonotype was counted ten times or more. The chain recombines TRBV28 with TRBJ2-5; possible D gene TRBD1, 6 bases. Germline V gene data show CDR1 as MDHEN and CDR2 as SYDVKM. This CDR3 contains 15 residues. V was clipped by 3 bases and J by 5 bases, with 16 bases between them. The CDR3 coding sequence is TGTGCCAGCAGTTTTAAGGGGGAAACGAAGGAGACCCAGTACTTC. It yields the protein CASSFKGETKETQYF.

This clonotype appeared a few times. The V call is TRBV27, the J call TRBJ2-3; D is unclear. Germline CDR1 and CDR2: MNHEY and SMNVEV (reference sequence). The CDR3 spans 15 residues. V was trimmed by 1 base and J by 0 bases, leaving 8 bases between them. The CDR3: CASSLFVASTDTQYF. The CDR3 nucleotides are TGTGCCAGCAGTTTATTCGTAGCAAGCACAGATACGCAGTATTTT.

As to this clonotype: This may come from a read error, since a much larger clone is one base off. This sequence joins TRBV9 and TRBJ2-7, with D perhaps given as TRBD1 or TRBD2 (5 bases each). V lost 2 bases and J 5 bases, leaving 14 bases between the germline ends. Per the germline V gene, CDR1 is SGDLS and CDR2 is YYNGEE. This CDR3 is built from 14 residues. The DNA of the CDR3 is TGTGCCAGCAGCGTCGGGACCACCGACGACGAGCAGTACTTC. Encoded protein: CASSVGTTDDEQYF.

This clonotype was counted between two and nine times. Relative to the germline gene, one junction end is altered; a read error may explain this. The V call is TRBV29-1, the J call TRBJ2-1; no reliable D call. The CDR3 length is 11 residues. Germline V lookup: CDR1 SQVTM, CDR2 ANQGSEA. CDR3 sequence reads: CSAEVNNEQFF. CDR3 nucleotides: TGCAGCGCTGAAGTTAACAATGAGCAGTTCTTC.

This clonotype was detected many times. DNA for the CDR3: TGTGCCAGCAGCCCACCGGGGGAGCCGCAGTATTTT. Protein: CASSPPGEPQYF. This chain joins TRBV3-1 and TRBJ2-3, with TRBD2 as a possible D gene (6 bases). The CDR3 contains 12 residues. Trimming took 4 bases from V and 10 from J, leaving 12 bases between them. CDR1 is LGHDT, CDR2 YNNKEL, per germline (reference sequence).

The V call is TRBV5-5, the J call TRBJ2-1; maybe TRBD2 (7 bases). From germline, CDR1 is SGHKS and CDR2 YYEKEE (reference sequence). This CDR3 comprises 16 residues. V was pared by 4 bases and J by 8 bases, with 22 bases between. In DNA form, the CDR3 reads TGTGCCAGCAGCCCTGGGTGGGCGGGAGACAGGCATGAGCAGTTCTTC. Translating gives CASSPGWAGDRHEQFF.

A note on this clonotype: A much larger clonotype is one base distant, so this may be a read error. The chain joins TRBV5-3 to TRBJ2-6; maybe TRBD2 (6 bases). TRBV5-3 is designated an ORF whose function remains uncertain. The CDR3 runs 16 residues. The CDR3 region has the DNA TGTGCCAGCAGCTTGGAACAGGACTATGGGGCCAACGTCCTGACTTTC. Protein product: CASSLEQDYGANVLTF.

This sequence joins TRBV11-2 and TRBJ2-5; 10 bases map to TRBD2. Trimming removed 1 base from V and 2 bases from J; junction bases left unmatched: 4. Germline lookup yields CDR1 SGHAT and CDR2 FQNNGV. This CDR3 is built from 16 residues. CDR3 loop: CASSLASGGTQETQYF. The CDR3 DNA follows: TGTGCCAGCAGCTTAGCTAGCGGGGGAACACAAGAGACCCAGTACTTC.

In the case of this clonotype: This sequence may be a read error, since a much larger clone differs from it by one base. The chain employs TRBV5-1 and TRBJ2-7; D not resolved. Trimming removed 6 bases at V and 8 bases at J, with 15 bases between. Germline V gene data show CDR1 as SGHRS and CDR2 as YFSETQ. The CDR3 extends over 12 amino acids. CDR3: CASNHMNSQQYF. The CDR3 region has the DNA TGCGCCAGCAACCACATGAACTCCCAGCAGTACTTC. Together with reference TRBV5-1 and TRBJ2-7, the CDR3 gives the full variable domain: KAGVTQTPRYLIKTRGQQVTLSCSPISGHRSVSWYQQTPGQGLQFLFEYFSETQRNKGNFPGRFSGRQFSNSRSEMNVSTLELGDSALYLCASNHMNSQQYFGPGTRLTVT.

This clonotype showed up many times. CDR3 sequence reads: CATSDNGASNQPQHF. The CDR3, as DNA: TGTGCCACCAGTGATAATGGGGCTAGCAATCAGCCCCAGCATTTT. This rearrangement joins TRBV24-1 to TRBJ1-5; D perhaps matches TRBD1 (5 bases). There are 15 residues in the CDR3. V dropped 3 bases and J dropped 0 bases, with 8 bases sitting between them. Germline lookup yields CDR1 KGHDR and CDR2 SFDVKD.

This sequence joins TRBV6-2 or TRBV6-3 and TRBJ2-1; D uncertain. The germline CDR1 and CDR2 sequences are MNHEY and SVGEGT. Trimming stripped 0 bases from V and 16 bases from J, with 13 bases between. This CDR3 is 12 amino acids long. The DNA for the CDR3 is TGTGCCAGCAGTTACTCGATATGGAACTGCTTCTTC. It is translated as CASSYSIWNCFF.

The V call is TRBV6-5, the J call TRBJ2-5; unclear D gene. The CDR3 contains 14 residues. Germline V CDR1 and CDR2: MNHEY, SVGAGI. V lost 2 bases, J lost 4 bases, and 11 bases lay in between. The CDR3 sequence is CASSYRQWSETQYF. The CDR3 DNA follows: TGTGCCAGCAGTTACCGACAATGGTCAGAGACCCAGTACTTC.

This clonotype has a handful of counts. The DNA for the CDR3 is TGTGCCAGCAGCTCCCGTCAGATGGGCGCGGGTACCGGGGAGCTGTTTTTT. Its translation is CASSSRQMGAGTGELFF. The chain links TRBV7-9 to TRBJ2-2, with D perhaps TRBD2 (5 bases). The CDR3 is made up of 17 amino acids. The V end lost 4 bases, the J end lost 5 bases, and 20 bases lay between the germline ends. CDR1 is SEHNR and CDR2 is FQNEAQ in the germline V gene (reference sequence).

This clonotype was seen only a few times. The J gene is TRBJ2-7, the V gene TRBV6-2 or TRBV6-3; 9 nucleotides align to TRBD1. The CDR3 is made up of 16 amino acids. Germline CDR1 MNHEY, CDR2 SVGEGT. The ends lost 6 bases at V and 0 bases at J; junction bases unmatched: 9. The CDR3 is CASSWDRDLPSYEQYF. Here the CDR3 DNA reads TGTGCCAGCAGCTGGGACAGGGATCTCCCCTCCTACGAGCAGTACTTC.

The chain employs TRBV7-8 and TRBJ2-7; D is perhaps TRBD2 (7 bases). V was pared by 3 bases and J by 5 bases, with 11 bases between. CDR1 and CDR2 from the germline V gene are SGHVS and FQNEAQ. This CDR3 comprises 13 residues. This CDR3 reads CASSFEGGDEQYF. In DNA form, the CDR3 reads TGTGCCAGCAGCTTCGAAGGGGGGGACGAGCAGTACTTC. The complete variable domain, with remaining parts taken from reference TRBV7-8 and TRBJ2-7, reads GAGVSQSPRYKVAKRGQDVALRCDPISGHVSLFWYQQALGQGPEFLTYFQNEAQLDKSGLPSDRFFAERPEGSVSTLKIQRTQQEDSAVYLCASSFEGGDEQYFGPGTRLTVT.

This clonotype was picked up a small number of times. The chain is built from TRBV24-1 and TRBJ2-3, with D unresolved. Germline V lookup: CDR1 KGHDR, CDR2 SFDVKD. Trimming pared 4 bases from V and 0 bases from J, leaving 13 bases between. The CDR3 extends over 16 amino acids. The CDR3 protein is CATSDWTESSTDTQYF. The CDR3 coding sequence is TGTGCCACCAGTGACTGGACGGAGAGTAGCACAGATACGCAGTATTTT.

This clonotype was counted at least ten times. The V and J genes are TRBV5-6 and TRBJ2-1, with no clear D. V lost 4 bases to trimming and J lost 12 bases, with 20 bases between them. CDR1 and CDR2 (germline): SGHDT, YYEEEE. The CDR3 is 14 amino acids. The CDR3 DNA follows: TGTGCCAGCAGCCTGGAAACGTTGGTCCGAGGGCAGTTCTTC. Amino acids: CASSLETLVRGQFF. Based on the CDR3 plus reference TRBV5-6 and TRBJ2-1, the full variable domain is DAGVTQSPTHLIKTRGQQVTLRCSPKSGHDTVSWYQQALGQGPQFIFQYYEEEERQRGNFPDRFSGHQFPNYSSELNVNALLLGDSALYLCASSLETLVRGQFFGPGTRLTVL.

This clonotype was counted ten times or more. The V gene is TRBV4-3, the J gene TRBJ1-4; D remains unclear. The CDR3 sequence is 15 residues long. The germline gives CDR1 LGHNA, CDR2 YSLEER. V was shortened by 0 bases and J by 8 bases, with 13 bases between the two germline ends. The CDR3 DNA reads as TGCGCCAGCAGCCAAGATTGGCAGCTTGGAGAAAAACTGTTTTTT. Translation: CASSQDWQLGEKLFF.

The chain links TRBV20-1 to TRBJ2-7, with TRBD2 matching 10 bases. J lost 0 bases, V lost 0 bases, and 2 bases had no gene match. The CDR3 has 15 amino acids. Looked up from germline, CDR1 is DFQATT and CDR2 is SNEGSKA (reference sequence). The CDR3 nucleotides read TGCAGTGCTAGAGAGAGGACTAGCGGCTCCTACGAGCAGTACTTC. It encodes CSARERTSGSYEQYF.

In its sample, this clonotype was seen once. This may be a read error, as it is one base from a much larger clone. The chain has TRBV5-6 and TRBJ1-1; D not certain. The CDR3 totals 12 residues. CDR1 is SGHDT and CDR2 is YYEEEE in the germline V gene. The CDR3 sequence is CAGSLSRSEAFF. As DNA, the CDR3 is TGTGCCGGCAGCTTGAGCAGGTCTGAAGCTTTCTTT.

This rearrangement joins TRBV9 to TRBJ1-5, with D perhaps matching TRBD1 (6 bases). V lost 0 bases, J lost 2 bases, and 18 bases lay in between. The CDR3 runs 18 residues. The germline gives CDR1 SGDLS, CDR2 YYNGEE. The CDR3, as DNA: TGTGCCAGCAGCGTAGTGGAGGGAGGCAGGGGAGGCAATCAGCCCCAGCATTTT. Amino acid sequence: CASSVVEGGRGGNQPQHF. The full variable domain, in which reference TRBV9 and TRBJ1-5 provide the parts outside the CDR3, is DSGVTQTPKHLITATGQRVTLRCSPRSGDLSVYWYQQSLDQGLQFLIQYYNGEERAKGNILERFSAQQFPDLHSELNLSSLELGDSALYFCASSVVEGGRGGNQPQHFGDGTRLSIL.